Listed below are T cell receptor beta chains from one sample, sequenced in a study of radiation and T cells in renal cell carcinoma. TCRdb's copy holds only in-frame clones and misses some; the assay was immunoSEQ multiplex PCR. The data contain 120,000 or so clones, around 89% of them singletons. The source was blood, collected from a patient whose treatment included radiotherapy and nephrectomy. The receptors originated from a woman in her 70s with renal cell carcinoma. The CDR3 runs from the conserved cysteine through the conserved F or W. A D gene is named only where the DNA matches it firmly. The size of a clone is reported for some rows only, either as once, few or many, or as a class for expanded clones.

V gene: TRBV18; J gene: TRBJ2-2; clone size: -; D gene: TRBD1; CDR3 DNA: TGTGCCAGCTCACCGATTCCGGGACAGGGCTCGGGGCTGTTTTTT; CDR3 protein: CASSPIPGQGSGLFF
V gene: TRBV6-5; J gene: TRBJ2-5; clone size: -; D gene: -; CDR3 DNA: TGTGCCATAAAGGACCGCATACAAGAGACCCAGTACTTC; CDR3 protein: CAIKDRIQETQYF
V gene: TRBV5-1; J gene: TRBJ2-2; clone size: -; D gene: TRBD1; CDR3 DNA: TGCGCCAGCAGGGGACAGGCGAACACCGGGGAGCTGTTTTTT; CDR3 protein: CASRGQANTGELFF
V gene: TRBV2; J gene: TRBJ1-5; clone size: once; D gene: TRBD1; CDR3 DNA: TGTGCCAGCAGCCCTGACAGGGGTAGCAATCAGCCCCAGCATTTT; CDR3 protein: CASSPDRGSNQPQHF
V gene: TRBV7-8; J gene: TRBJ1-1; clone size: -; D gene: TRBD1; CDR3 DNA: TGTGCCAGCAGCTTAGGGGCCCAGGGGGGCACTGAAGCTTTCTTT; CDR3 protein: CASSLGAQGGTEAFF
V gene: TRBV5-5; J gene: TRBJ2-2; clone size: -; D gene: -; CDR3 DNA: TGTGCCAGCCGAGAAGCCGGGACAACTACCGGGGAGCTGTTTTTT; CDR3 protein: CASREAGTTTGELFF
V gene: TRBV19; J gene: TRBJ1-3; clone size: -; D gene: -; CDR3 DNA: TGTGCCAGTAGTATGTCAAGTGCTGGAAACACCATATATTTT; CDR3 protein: CASSMSSAGNTIYF
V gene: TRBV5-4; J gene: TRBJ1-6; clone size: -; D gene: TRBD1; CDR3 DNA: TGTGCCAGCAGCTTGGGGGACAGGGATTCACCCCTCCACTTT; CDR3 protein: CASSLGDRDSPLHF
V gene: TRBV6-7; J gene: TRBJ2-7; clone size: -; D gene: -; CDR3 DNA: TGTGCCAGCAACTACAGGTTGGTATACGAGCAGTACTTC; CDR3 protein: CASNYRLVYEQYF
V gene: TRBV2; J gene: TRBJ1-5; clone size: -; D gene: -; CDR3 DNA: TGTGCCAGCAATTTTCTGGGACATCAGCCCCAGCATTTT; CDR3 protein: CASNFLGHQPQHF
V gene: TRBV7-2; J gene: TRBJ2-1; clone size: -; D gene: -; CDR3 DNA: TGTGCCAGCAGCCTACAACTAGGGGGTTTAAGGGAGCAGTTCTTC; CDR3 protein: CASSLQLGGLREQFF
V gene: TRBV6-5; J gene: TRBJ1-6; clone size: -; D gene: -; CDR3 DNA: TGTGCCAGCAGATTTCCGGGACAAATTAATTCACCCCTCCACTTT; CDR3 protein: CASRFPGQINSPLHF
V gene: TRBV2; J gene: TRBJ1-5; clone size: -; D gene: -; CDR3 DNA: TGTGCCAGCAGTGAAGGACGTAATCAGCCCCAGCATTTT; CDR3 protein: CASSEGRNQPQHF
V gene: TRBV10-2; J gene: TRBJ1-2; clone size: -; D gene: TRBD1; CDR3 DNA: TGCGCCAGCAGTACCCTAGGACAGGGGACTGGCTACACCTTC; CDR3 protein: CASSTLGQGTGYTF
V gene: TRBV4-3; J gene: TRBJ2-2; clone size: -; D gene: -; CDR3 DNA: TGCGCCAGCAGCCAAGAAGGCAGGGGAGCCGGGGAGCTGTTTTTT; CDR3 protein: CASSQEGRGAGELFF
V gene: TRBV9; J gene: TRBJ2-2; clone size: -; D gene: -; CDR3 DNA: TGTGCCAGCAGCGTAGGTAGTAGCTCGGGCACCGGGGAGCTGTTTTTT; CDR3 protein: CASSVGSSSGTGELFF
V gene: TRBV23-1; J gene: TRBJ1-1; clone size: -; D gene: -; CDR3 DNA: TGCGCCAGCAGTCACGGGCGCCTGCGATACGATACTGAAGCTTTCTTT; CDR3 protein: CASSHGRLRYDTEAFF
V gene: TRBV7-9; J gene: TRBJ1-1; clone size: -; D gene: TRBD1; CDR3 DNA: TGTGCCAGCAGCTCCGCCGGCGGGACAGTTGAAGCTTTCTTT; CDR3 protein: CASSSAGGTVEAFF
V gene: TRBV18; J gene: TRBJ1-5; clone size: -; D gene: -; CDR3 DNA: TGTGCCAGCTCACCGACAAATACAGGCATCGGGCAGCCCCAGCATTTT; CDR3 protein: CASSPTNTGIGQPQHF
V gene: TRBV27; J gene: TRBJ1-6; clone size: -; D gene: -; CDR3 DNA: TGTGCCAGCAGTTCCTCCCGTGACAAGTTGAATTCACCCCTCCACTTT; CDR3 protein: CASSSSRDKLNSPLHF
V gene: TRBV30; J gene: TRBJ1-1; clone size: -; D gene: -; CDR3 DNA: TGTGCCTGGAGTGCAAAGGTACTGAACACTGAAGCTTTCTTT; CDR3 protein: CAWSAKVLNTEAFF
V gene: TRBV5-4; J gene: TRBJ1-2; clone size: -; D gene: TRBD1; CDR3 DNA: TGTGCCAGCAGCTTGGAGAGGCAGGGGGTCGGCTACACCTTC; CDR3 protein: CASSLERQGVGYTF
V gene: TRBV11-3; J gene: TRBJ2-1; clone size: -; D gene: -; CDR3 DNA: TGTGCCAGCAGCTTAGATTCGGGTACCTACAATGAGCAGTTCTTC; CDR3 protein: CASSLDSGTYNEQFF
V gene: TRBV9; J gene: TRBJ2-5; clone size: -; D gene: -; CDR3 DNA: TGTGCCAGCAGCGTCTTTACAGGGAGGGGAGAGACCCAGTACTTC; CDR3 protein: CASSVFTGRGETQYF
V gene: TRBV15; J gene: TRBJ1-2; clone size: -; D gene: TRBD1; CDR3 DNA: TGTGCCACCAGCAGAGACAAGACAGGGCTAGGTGGCTACACCTTC; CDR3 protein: CATSRDKTGLGGYTF
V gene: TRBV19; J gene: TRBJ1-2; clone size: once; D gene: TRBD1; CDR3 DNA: TGTGCCAGCCAAGGGAACAGGGGAGGCCACACCTTC; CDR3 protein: CASQGNRGGHTF
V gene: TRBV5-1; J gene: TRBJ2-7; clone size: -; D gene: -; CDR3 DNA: TGCGCCAGCAGCGAGGACCGGGCTCTTAGTCAGCAGTACTTC; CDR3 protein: CASSEDRALSQQYF
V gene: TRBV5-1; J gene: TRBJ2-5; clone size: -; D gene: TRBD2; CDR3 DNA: TGCGCCAGCAGCTTGAGGAAGCGGGGGGACGACCAAGAGACCCAGTACTTC; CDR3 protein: CASSLRKRGDDQETQYF
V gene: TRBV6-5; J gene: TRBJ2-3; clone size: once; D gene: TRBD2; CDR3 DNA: TGTGCCAGCGGGGGCCTAGCGGGGTACACAGATACGCAGTATTTT; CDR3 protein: CASGGLAGYTDTQYF
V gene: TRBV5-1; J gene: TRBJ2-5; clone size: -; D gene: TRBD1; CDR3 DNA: TGCGCCAGCAGCTTGGGATTCAGACAGGGGTTGGAGACCCAGTACTTC; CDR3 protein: CASSLGFRQGLETQYF
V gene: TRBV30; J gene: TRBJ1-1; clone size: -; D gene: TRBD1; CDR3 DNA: TGTGCCTGGAGTGCAGGGGGAGGCACTGAAGCTTTCTTT; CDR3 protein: CAWSAGGGTEAFF
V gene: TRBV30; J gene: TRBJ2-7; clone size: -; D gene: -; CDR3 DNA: TGTGCCTGGAGAAAGGGACTGCACTACGAGCAGTACTTC; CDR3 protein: CAWRKGLHYEQYF
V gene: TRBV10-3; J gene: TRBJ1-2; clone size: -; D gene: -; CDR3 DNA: TGTGCCATCAGTGAGTCCTTAGGGCCCTATGGCTACACCTTC; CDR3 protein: CAISESLGPYGYTF
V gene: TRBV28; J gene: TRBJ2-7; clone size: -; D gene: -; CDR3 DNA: TGTGCCAGCAATACGAAGGGATTCGAGCAGTACTTC; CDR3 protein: CASNTKGFEQYF
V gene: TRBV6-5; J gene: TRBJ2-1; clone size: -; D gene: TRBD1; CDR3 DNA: TGTGCCAGCACCCTAAAGGGGCAGGGGGCTAATGAGCAGTTCTTC; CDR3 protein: CASTLKGQGANEQFF
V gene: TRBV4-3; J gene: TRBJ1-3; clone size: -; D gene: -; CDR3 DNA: TGCGCCAGCAGCCAAGGTGAGATCGGCGGAAACACCATATATTTT; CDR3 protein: CASSQGEIGGNTIYF
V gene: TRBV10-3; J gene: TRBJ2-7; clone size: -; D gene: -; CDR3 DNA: TGTGCCATCAGTGAGATTTTAGGGGGGGACGCCTACGAGCAGTACTTC; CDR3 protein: CAISEILGGDAYEQYF
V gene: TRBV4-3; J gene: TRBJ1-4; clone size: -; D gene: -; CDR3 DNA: TGCGCCAGCAGCCAAGATCCAGCCGCAACTAATGAAAAACTGTTTTTT; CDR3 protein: CASSQDPAATNEKLFF
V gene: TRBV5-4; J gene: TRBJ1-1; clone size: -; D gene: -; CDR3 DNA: TGTGCCAGCAGCTTGATGGGTCCAGGGCTGAACACTGAAGCTTTCTTT; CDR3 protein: CASSLMGPGLNTEAFF
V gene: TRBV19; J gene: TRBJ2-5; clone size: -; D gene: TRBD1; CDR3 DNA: TGTGCCAGTAGTATAGGGCCGGGACAGGGCGGACAGACCCAGTACTTC; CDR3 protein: CASSIGPGQGGQTQYF
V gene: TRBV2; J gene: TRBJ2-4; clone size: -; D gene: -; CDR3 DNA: TGTGCCAGCAGTCTAGCCGGTTACGCCAAAAACATTCAGTACTTC; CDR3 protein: CASSLAGYAKNIQYF